This T cell receptor (beta chain) was retrieved from a study of CD8 T cells in Susac syndrome. Germline V lookup: CDR1 SEHNR, CDR2 FQNEAQ (reference sequence). The CDR3 consists of 13 residues. Trimming cost V 6 bases and J 6 bases; bases outside gene matches: 5. RNA in amounts of about 0.5 to 1 ug was reverse transcribed with random hexamers. TCRdb passed the immunoSEQ multiplex PCR reads through MiXCR, listing each CDR3 protein once. The data hold 150,000 to 190,000 distinct CDR3 sequences, with just under 95% observed a single time. General study results and limits: As acknowledged by the study, its TCR sequencing and HLA analysis included a relatively small number of individuals.

For this clonotype: Antigen specificity is unknown.

The sequence was obtained from a human donor with multiple sclerosis. The specimen sequenced was CD8+ T cells from PBMCs. J is TRBJ1-2 and V is TRBV7-9, with TRBD1 matching over 9 bases. This chain's CDR3 is CASRTGDRDGYTF. The CDR3 nucleotides are TGTGCCAGCAGGACCGGGGACAGGGATGGCTACACCTTC. Full variable domain (remainder filled in from reference TRBV7-9 and TRBJ1-2): DTGVSQNPRHKITKRGQNVTFRCDPISEHNRLYWYRQTLGQGPEFLTYFQNEAQLEKSRLLSDRFSAERPKGSFSTLEIQRTEQGDSAMYLCASRTGDRDGYTFGSGTRLTVV.